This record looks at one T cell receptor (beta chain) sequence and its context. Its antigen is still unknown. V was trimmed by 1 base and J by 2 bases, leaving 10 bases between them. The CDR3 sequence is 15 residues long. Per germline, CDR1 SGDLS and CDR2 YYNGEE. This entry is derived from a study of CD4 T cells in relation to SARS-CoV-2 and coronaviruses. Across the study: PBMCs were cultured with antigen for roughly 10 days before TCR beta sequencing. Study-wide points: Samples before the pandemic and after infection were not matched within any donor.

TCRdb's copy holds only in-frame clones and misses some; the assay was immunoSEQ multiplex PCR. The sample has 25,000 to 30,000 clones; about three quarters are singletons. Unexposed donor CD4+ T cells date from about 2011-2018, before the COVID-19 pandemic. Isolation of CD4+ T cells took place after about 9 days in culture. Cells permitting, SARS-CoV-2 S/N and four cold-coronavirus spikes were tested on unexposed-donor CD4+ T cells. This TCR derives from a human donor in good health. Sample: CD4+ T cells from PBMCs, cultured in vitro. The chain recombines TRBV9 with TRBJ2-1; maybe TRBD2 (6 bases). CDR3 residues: CASSVRGGTYNEQFF. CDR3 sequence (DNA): TGTGCCAGCAGCGTAAGGGGCGGGACCTACAATGAGCAGTTCTTC.